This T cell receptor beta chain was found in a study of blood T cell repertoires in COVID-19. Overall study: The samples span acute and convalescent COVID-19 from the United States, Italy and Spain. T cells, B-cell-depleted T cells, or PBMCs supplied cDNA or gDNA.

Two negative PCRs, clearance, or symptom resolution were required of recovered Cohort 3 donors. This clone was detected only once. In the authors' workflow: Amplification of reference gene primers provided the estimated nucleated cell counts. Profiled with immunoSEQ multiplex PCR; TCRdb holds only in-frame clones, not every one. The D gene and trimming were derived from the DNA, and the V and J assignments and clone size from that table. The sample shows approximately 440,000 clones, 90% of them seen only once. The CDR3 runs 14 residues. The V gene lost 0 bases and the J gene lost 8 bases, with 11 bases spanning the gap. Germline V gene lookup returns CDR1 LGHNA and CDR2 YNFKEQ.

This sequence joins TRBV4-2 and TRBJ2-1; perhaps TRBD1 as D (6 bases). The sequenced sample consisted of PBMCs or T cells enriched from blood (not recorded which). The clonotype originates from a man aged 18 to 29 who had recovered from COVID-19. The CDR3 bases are TGTGCCAGCAGCCAAGACACAGGGATCGATGAGCAGTTCTTC. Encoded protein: CASSQDTGIDEQFF.